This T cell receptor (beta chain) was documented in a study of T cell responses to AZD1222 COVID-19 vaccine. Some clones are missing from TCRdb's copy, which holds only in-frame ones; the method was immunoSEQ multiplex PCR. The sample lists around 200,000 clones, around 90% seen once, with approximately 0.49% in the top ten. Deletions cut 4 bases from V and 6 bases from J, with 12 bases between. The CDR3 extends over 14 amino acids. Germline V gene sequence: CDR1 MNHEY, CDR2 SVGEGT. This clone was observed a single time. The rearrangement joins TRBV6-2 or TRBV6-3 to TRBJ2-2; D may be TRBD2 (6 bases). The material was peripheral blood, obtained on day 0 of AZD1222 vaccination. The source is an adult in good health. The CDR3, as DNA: TGTGCCAGCAGTTTGTCGACTAGTGCCGGGGAGCTGTTTTTT. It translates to CASSLSTSAGELFF.